This T cell receptor beta chain was captured in a study of siplizumab effects on memory and regulatory T cells. General study points: Unstimulated naive T cells seemed to show more diversity than memory cells did, and they also seemed to be among the major contributors to the alloresponse. Poor capture below about 10^-5 frequency left most alloreactive clones unmapped to unstimulated subsets.

Clones were read by immunoSEQ multiplex PCR, and TCRdb kept only the in-frame ones, dropping some. This sample yields approximately 94,000 clones, of which approximately 94% are seen a single time; 1% to 1.5% belongs to the top ten. On this clone itself: As yet, its antigen is unknown.

V lost 5 bases and J lost 9; bases outside the gene matches: 7. Germline V gives CDR1 SGHTA, CDR2 FQGNSA. The CDR3 spans 15 residues. The chain links TRBV7-2 to TRBJ2-1, with 13 bases lining up with TRBD2. The sequencing sample was made of non-Treg CD4+ T cells sorted from blood. The clonotype originates from a human donor in good health. As DNA, the CDR3 is TGTGCCAGCAGCCCTACTAGCGGGAGGGCCATTGAGCAGTTCTTC. It yields the protein CASSPTSGRAIEQFF. Drawing the rest from reference TRBV7-2 and TRBJ2-1, the complete variable domain is GAGVSQSPSNKVTEKGKDVELRCDPISGHTALYWYRQSLGQGLEFLIYFQGNSAPDKSGLPSDRFSAERTGGSVSTLTIQRTQQEDSAVYLCASSPTSGRAIEQFFGPGTRLTVL.